The 26 T cell receptor beta chains in this list originate from one sample, sequenced in a study of control samples from healthy donors and cancer patients. Assay used: immunoSEQ multiplex PCR; TCRdb lists only in-frame clones, some missing. The sample gives 100,000 to 150,000 clones, about 89% of which show up once; 2.9% is in the top ten. The source material was blood. The receptors come from a man aged 55 to 69 in good health.

The chain is built from TRBV4-1 and TRBJ2-1, with 9 positions matching TRBD2. Losses at the gene ends were 0 bases for V and 4 bases for J; bases not matched to a gene: 10. There are 18 residues in the CDR3. Germline V gene lookup returns CDR1 MGHRA and CDR2 YSYEKL. The CDR3 sequence: CASSQDRSAGGPYNEQFF. In DNA, the CDR3 is TGCGCCAGCAGCCAAGATCGCTCTGCGGGGGGGCCGTACAATGAGCAGTTCTTC.

The CDR3 spells CASSPQQTLANYGYTF. In DNA, the CDR3 is TGTGCCAGCAGCCCCCAACAGACACTCGCTAACTATGGCTACACCTTC. The J gene is TRBJ1-2, the V gene TRBV5-5; D call uncertain. CDR1 and CDR2 (germline): SGHKS, YYEKEE (reference sequence). This CDR3 has 16 amino acids. V dropped 4 bases and J dropped 0 bases, with 16 bases sitting between them. The variable domain in full, completed from reference TRBV5-5 and TRBJ1-2, reads DAGVTQSPTHLIKTRGQQVTLRCSPISGHKSVSWYQQVLGQGPQFIFQYYEKEERGRGNFPDRFSARQFPNYSSELNVNALLLGDSALYLCASSPQQTLANYGYTFGSGTRLTVV.

J is TRBJ1-1 and V is TRBV28; D is undetermined. Trimming removed 5 bases at V and 11 bases at J, with 15 bases between. The CDR3 runs to 12 residues. CDR1 is MDHEN, CDR2 SYDVKM, per germline. CDR3 protein: CASSTPPNLAFF. The CDR3 DNA follows: TGTGCCAGCAGTACCCCGCCGAATCTGGCTTTCTTT.

This clone has only one observation. J is TRBJ1-4 and V is TRBV28; D is unclear. The CDR3 loop spans 14 amino acids. Germline V gives CDR1 MDHEN, CDR2 SYDVKM. Trimming removed 3 bases from V and 4 bases from J, with 9 bases in between. This CDR3 reads CASSLSGSNEKLFF. In DNA, the CDR3 is TGTGCCAGCAGTTTGAGTGGGAGTAATGAAAAACTGTTTTTT.

The chain combines TRBV18 with TRBJ2-7; TRBD1 might be the D (5 bases). Germline CDR1 reads KGHSH; CDR2 reads LQKENI. The CDR3 has 13 residues. The V and J ends lost 6 bases and 0 bases respectively, with 9 bases between them. CDR3 nucleotide sequence: TGTGCCAGCTCCTCCGACAGCTCCTACGAGCAGTACTTC. Translating gives CASSSDSSYEQYF.

The chain carries TRBV27 and TRBJ1-1; D possibly corresponds to TRBD1 (5 bases). Germline V gives CDR1 MNHEY, CDR2 SMNVEV (reference sequence). CDR3 length: 15 amino acids. Trimming left V 4 bases short and J 7 bases short, with 19 bases between. In nucleotides, the CDR3 is TGTGCCAGCAGTTACCGGGGCTTAATGGCTTATGAAGCTTTCTTT. This gives the protein CASSYRGLMAYEAFF.

The chain uses TRBV7-2 and TRBJ1-5, with D tentatively TRBD1 (5 bases). The CDR3 consists of 14 residues. Germline CDR1 and CDR2: SGHTA and FQGNSA. V was clipped by 7 bases and J by 5 bases, with 15 bases between them. This CDR3 is CASNGGAVYQPQHF. The CDR3 coding sequence is TGTGCCAGCAACGGGGGTGCAGTCTATCAGCCCCAGCATTTT.

The chain employs TRBV2 and TRBJ2-5; 7 positions match TRBD1. CDR1 is SNHLY, CDR2 FYNNEI, per germline. The CDR3 consists of 14 residues. V lost 4 bases to trimming and J lost 1 base; unmatched junction nucleotides: 3. Here the CDR3 DNA reads TGTGCCAGCAGTGGGGACAGTATCCAAGAGACCCAGTACTTC. It codes for CASSGDSIQETQYF.

This clone was found once. This chain uses TRBV7-9 with TRBJ2-7; 9 bases line up with TRBD1. J lost 4 bases, V lost 7 bases, and 11 bases had no gene match. This CDR3 has 15 residues. Germline V CDR1 and CDR2: SEHNR, FQNEAQ (reference sequence). CDR3 nucleotide sequence: TGTGCCAGCAACACACAGGGGGCCGCGAGTTACGAGCAGTACTTC. This translates into CASNTQGAASYEQYF.

As for this clone: The sample holds other DNA sequences that translate to the same CDR3. The chain joins TRBV28 to TRBJ1-1, with D tentatively TRBD1 (5 bases). From germline, CDR1 is MDHEN and CDR2 SYDVKM. V shed 2 bases and J shed 2 bases, with 9 bases lying between them. The length of the CDR3 is 14 residues. Here the CDR3 DNA reads TGTGCCAGCAGTTTACGCCAGGGAAACACTGAAGCTTTCTTT. It is translated as CASSLRQGNTEAFF.

The chain carries TRBV7-9 and TRBJ2-1; tentatively, D is TRBD2 (5 bases). The CDR3 has 15 residues. Germline V gene sequence: CDR1 SEHNR, CDR2 FQNEAQ (reference sequence). Trimming cost V 8 bases and J 7 bases, with 21 bases left between them. The CDR3 sequence is CASSSSGFLGNEQFF. The CDR3 bases are TGTGCCAGCTCTAGCTCGGGGTTTCTTGGAAATGAGCAGTTCTTC.

This clone showed up just once. The chain employs TRBV5-4 and TRBJ1-4; TRBD1 might be the D (5 bases). Germline V lookup: CDR1 SGHNT, CDR2 YYREEE (reference sequence). Between the trimmed V and J ends, which lost 0 bases and 3 bases, there was a span of 6 bases. The length of the CDR3 is 14 residues. CDR3 protein: CASSLDRSNEKLFF. The CDR3 DNA reads TGTGCCAGCAGCTTGGACAGGTCTAATGAAAAACTGTTTTTT.

This clone was seen only a few times. J is TRBJ1-1 and V is TRBV6-2 or TRBV6-3; 8 nucleotides align to TRBD1. CDR1 MNHEY and CDR2 SVGEGT come from the germline V gene. V lost 4 bases and J lost 1; bases outside the gene matches: 5. CDR3 size: 15 residues. CDR3 in DNA: TGTGCCAGCAGTTTCACAGGGGGGTCGAACACTGAAGCTTTCTTT. It codes for CASSFTGGSNTEAFF.

The chain uses TRBV5-1 and TRBJ1-1; maybe TRBD1 (6 bases). CDR1 and CDR2 from the germline V gene are SGHRS and YFSETQ. This CDR3 has 13 amino acids. The V gene lost 3 bases and the J gene lost 1 base, with 7 bases spanning the gap. The CDR3 nucleotides read TGCGCCAGCAGCTGGGACACGAACACTGAAGCTTTCTTT. Amino acids: CASSWDTNTEAFF.

CDR3 nucleotide sequence: TGTGCCAGCAGTCCGGGGGGCCGGGGGAGTCGGGGACGCAATCAGCCCCAGCATTTT. Translating it yields CASSPGGRGSRGRNQPQHF. The chain combines TRBV28 with TRBJ1-5; a possible D gene is TRBD1 (6 bases). The germline CDR1 and CDR2 sequences are MDHEN and SYDVKM. There are 19 residues in the CDR3. The V end was cut by 5 bases, the J end by 2 bases, with 25 bases between.

This clone was counted a single time. V and J are TRBV5-1 and TRBJ1-5; D is perhaps TRBD1 (6 bases). V was shortened by 0 bases and J by 2 bases, with 21 bases between the two germline ends. The CDR3 has 19 residues. From germline, CDR1 is SGHRS and CDR2 YFSETQ. The CDR3 protein is CASSLEGIRGAWRNQPQHF. The DNA of the CDR3 is TGCGCCAGCAGCTTGGAGGGGATTCGGGGGGCTTGGCGCAATCAGCCCCAGCATTTT.

This rearrangement joins TRBV28 to TRBJ1-5; D is unclear. The CDR3 runs 13 residues. Between the trimmed V and J ends, which lost 2 bases and 7 bases, there was a span of 9 bases. Germline assignment: CDR1 MDHEN and CDR2 SYDVKM. DNA of the CDR3: TGTGCCAGCAGTTTACCTCCCAAACAGCCCCAGCATTTT. It yields the protein CASSLPPKQPQHF.

The V call is TRBV5-6, the J call TRBJ1-5; no clear D. Germline assignment: CDR1 SGHDT and CDR2 YYEEEE. The CDR3 runs 14 residues. V lost 4 bases to trimming and J lost 5 bases, with 13 bases between them. The CDR3 spells CASSDAKYDQPQHF. CDR3 nucleotides: TGTGCCAGCAGCGACGCCAAGTACGATCAGCCCCAGCATTTT.

The V gene is TRBV19, the J gene TRBJ1-2, with D unresolved. The V end lost 6 bases, the J end lost 0 bases, and 8 bases lay between the germline ends. This CDR3 spans 13 amino acids. Germline loops: CDR1 LNHDA, CDR2 SQIVND (reference sequence). CDR3 DNA: TGTGCCAGTAGGGTTACGGCTAACTATGGCTACACCTTC. It specifies CASRVTANYGYTF.

This rearrangement joins TRBV19 to TRBJ1-3; D is uncertain. This CDR3 has 13 amino acids. The germline CDR1 and CDR2 sequences are LNHDA and SQIVND (reference sequence). V was trimmed by 6 bases and J by 4 bases, leaving 10 bases between them. The CDR3 nucleotides are TGTGCCAGTAGCCAGATTGGAGGAAACACCATATATTTT. Encoded protein: CASSQIGGNTIYF.

This clone was seen a few times. The chain uses TRBV20-1 and TRBJ1-2; the match to TRBD1 covers 7 bases. The germline V gene encodes CDR1 DFQATT and CDR2 SNEGSKA (reference sequence). Losses at the gene ends were 5 bases for V and 7 bases for J; bases not matched to a gene: 4. There are 11 residues in the CDR3. The CDR3 here is CSARRQGGYTF. The DNA for the CDR3 is TGCAGTGCTCGAAGACAGGGTGGCTACACCTTC.

This sequence joins TRBV11-2 and TRBJ2-1; TRBD1 matches 9 bases. V shed 1 base and J 6 bases; nucleotides not matched to a gene: 7. The CDR3 is made up of 16 amino acids. Germline V gene data show CDR1 as SGHAT and CDR2 as FQNNGV. The CDR3 DNA sequence: TGTGCCAGCAGCTTAGTACAGGGGGCGCGGGCCAATGAGCAGTTCTTC. It specifies CASSLVQGARANEQFF. Using reference TRBV11-2 and TRBJ2-1 for the parts outside the CDR3, the full variable domain is EAGVAQSPRYKIIEKRQSVAFWCNPISGHATLYWYQQILGQGPKLLIQFQNNGVVDDSQLPKDRFSAERLKGVDSTLKIQPAKLEDSAVYLCASSLVQGARANEQFFGPGTRLTVL.

The chain carries TRBV23-1 and TRBJ2-2, with TRBD2 matching over 8 bases. TRBV23-1 is labeled an ORF, and its function is uncertain. The CDR3 contains 18 residues. Germline trimming cut 4 bases from V and 4 bases from J; bases unmatched to any gene: 14. CDR3 nucleotide sequence: TGCGCCAGCAGTCGCCCCGCCGAGGGCGGGGGGTCCACCGGGGAGCTGTTTTTT. It codes for CASSRPAEGGGSTGELFF.

This chain uses TRBV5-1 with TRBJ2-2; D perhaps matches TRBD2 (6 bases). There are 16 residues in the CDR3. Germline V gene sequence: CDR1 SGHRS, CDR2 YFSETQ. V was trimmed by 0 bases and J by 7 bases, leaving 16 bases between them. This CDR3 is CASSLAGGVRGGELFF. In DNA, the CDR3 is TGCGCCAGCAGCTTGGCCGGGGGAGTCCGGGGCGGGGAGCTGTTTTTT.

The chain carries TRBV9 and TRBJ2-3; no reliable D call. Germline CDR1 and CDR2: SGDLS and YYNGEE. This CDR3 comprises 11 residues. The V end was cut by 4 bases, the J end by 2 bases, with 2 bases between. CDR3 sequence (DNA): TGTGCCAGCAGCACCACAGATACGCAGTATTTT. Translation gives CASSTTDTQYF.

V is TRBV19 and J is TRBJ1-2; D gene ambiguous. The CDR3 totals 13 residues. Germline V gene data show CDR1 as LNHDA and CDR2 as SQIVND (reference sequence). Trimming removed 7 bases from V and 6 bases from J, with 15 bases in between. The CDR3 DNA reads TGTGCCAGTAAAGGAGTCGCGGTTGATGGCTACACCTTC. This translates into CASKGVAVDGYTF.